The source of this T cell receptor (beta chain) is a study of a mutant IDH1 vaccine in newly diagnosed glioma. Overall study: There were about 60% males and around 38% females among treated patients, whose mean age was about 41 years.

The germline V gene encodes CDR1 SEHNR and CDR2 FQNEAQ (reference sequence). The CDR3 sequence is 13 residues long. Trimming shortened V by 6 bases and J by 1 base, and 9 bases separated the two germline ends. The data were produced by immunoSEQ multiplex PCR, yet TCRdb's version contains in-frame clones alone and is incomplete. This sample carries about 60,000 clones, approximately 81% of them seen once, and the ten largest clones take approximately 4.1%. Comment on this clone: No antigen is known for it.

Specified time point: week 35, safety follow-up. Topical imiquimod was applied with each vaccine dose, which held 300 ug of mutant IDH1 20-mer peptide. In weeks 1, 3, 5, 7, 11, 15, 19 and 23, patients were vaccinated. The sequencing used PBMCs, collected from a glioma patient whose treatment included an IDH1 peptide vaccine. The chain has TRBV7-9 and TRBJ1-1, with D maybe TRBD1 (5 bases). The clonotype originates from a man younger than 40 with glioma. In DNA, the CDR3 is TGTGCCAGCAGTCCCCAGGGGAACACTGAAGCTTTCTTT. As protein: CASSPQGNTEAFF.